The text below deals with one TCR beta chain. In this sample, this clone turned up a few times. Its antigen is still unknown. The sample holds no much larger clone one base away, and base qualities are not on file. This sample stems from a study of cytomegalovirus exposure and HLA in healthy donors (dated by TCRdb to between 2016 and 2019). Turning to the overall study: In an earlier analysis of some 610 of the donors, approximately 300 Gb of sequence data and roughly 100 million unique TCR beta sequences from roughly 190 million T cells were reported. A later analysis re-analyzed previously published TCR beta repertoires from 600 to 850 donors and added high-resolution HLA genotyping to study TCR occurrence patterns. The study aimed to test whether cataloging public T cell receptors could reveal signatures of past pathogen exposure. Alongside the repertoire data, information on donor age, sex, ethnicity and CMV serostatus was compiled. Using immunosequencing, the study profiled T cell repertoires from roughly 650 subjects and related those repertoires to cytomegalovirus serostatus. Of the roughly 400 genotyped donors, 81% fell in the genetic ancestry cluster associated with self-reported Caucasian donors. Along with the roughly 670-subject first cohort, a separate validation cohort of around 110 different subjects was used. All discovery cohort repertoires had been generated using a single sequencing platform. HLA typing covered class I and class II loci at four-digit resolution. Among several hundred genotyped donors of the cohort, an average of approximately 220,000 unique TCR beta nucleotide sequences was sequenced per donor, of which 15% to 20% were non-productive. Because of strong linkage in the cohort, roughly 5 DR-DQ haplotypes were treated as single units for association and clustering. Rather than drawing on any new phenotypic data, the later analysis identified candidate immune exposures from TCR beta sequences and the way those sequences occurred across donors. To decide whether each TCR beta V gene segment behaved as functional or pseudogenic, an earlier analysis of some 580 of the donors relied on high-throughput TCR beta sequencing. An early release that covered around 590 HLA-typed donors contained about 300 gigabases of sequencing data and roughly 84 million unique TCR sequences. To predict cytomegalovirus infection status, the study brought together high-throughput TCR immunosequencing, statistical association of individual TCRs with disease status, and machine learning. Genome-wide SNP genotypes for about 65% of the roughly 670 donors were used in a later genetic analysis, which treated that subset as a discovery cohort. The number of donors typed differed by locus, with about 629-640 for A, B, C, DRB1 and DQB1, around 500 for DQA1, 606 for DPA1, and some 450 for DPB1.

Overall study outcomes, separate from this receptor: In a later genetic analysis, a missense DCLRE1C variant was associated with V-gene and J-gene trimming of TCR beta chains, and the association was replicated in an independent cohort. Roughly uniform sequencing depth across donors was assumed in presence/absence analyses, although this assumption may not hold. A further reported finding was that TCR beta sequences accurately predicted the HLA-A and HLA-B alleles for most subjects in the first cohort. Because the 87-base-pair reads could not distinguish some IMGT-functional V segments, including TRBV6-2 and TRBV6-3, those segments were excluded. A total of 150 to 200 TCR beta chains were listed by the study as associated with cytomegalovirus. Several of the top co-occurrence clusters appeared to be linked to parvovirus B19, influenza, CMV and Epstein-Barr virus, according to a later analysis. Only TCR beta chains were sequenced in this cohort, and the absence of alpha or paired-chain data limited detectable features. A later analysis associated approximately 17,000 TCR beta sequences with specific HLA alleles at a false discovery rate of 0.05. Across donors, most TCR sequences were observed very rarely, whereas some public TCRs were present in many individuals. In vitro tests confirmed that a few of the cytomegalovirus-associated TCR beta chains recognize cytomegalovirus antigens. About 17 rarely observed V segments, including chromosome 9 orphons, were excluded from the earlier analysis of about 500 of the donors because counts were too low. In a later analysis, most CMV-associated TCR beta chains were found to appear HLA-restricted, with HLA associations seemingly driven largely by CMV exposure. According to a later analysis, TCR association rates differed among HLA loci, with DRB1 alleles showing the most associated TCRs and HLA-C alleles showing the fewest. It was suggested by the authors that the approach could potentially be generalized to other disease states and immunological phenotypes. Because some donors lacked HLA typing at each locus, the association tests relied only on the typed subset. A group of highly shared sequence variants was considered likely to be a technical artifact of the sequencing pipeline. Immune exposure information for the cohort was limited to CMV serostatus. Strong co-occurrence of HLA alleles, especially DR and DQ, made assigning TCR associations to individual alleles difficult. The classifier was reported to diagnose cytomegalovirus status with high specificity and sensitivity in both the original and validation cohorts. Broadly in line with IMGT annotations, most TCR beta V segments showed up in productive rearrangements about 90% or about 30% of the time in an earlier analysis of some 590 of the donors. According to a later genetic analysis, donors in an Asian-associated ancestry cluster had fewer N-insertions in productive TCRs than the approximately 710-donor mean. Compared with equally common non-associated chains, HLA-associated TCR beta chains in a later analysis were more clonally expanded and had lower generation probabilities. Correlated functional status among segregating V segments might reflect linkage disequilibrium, but an unknown experimental factor could not be ruled out.

The method was the immunoSEQ multiplex PCR assay. A mixture of 60 forward primers for TCR Vbeta segments and 13 reverse primers for TCR Jbeta segments was used in the multiplex PCR. A multiplex PCR assay on genomic DNA amplified the CDR3 region of rearranged TCR beta genes. On the Illumina HiSeq System, the amplified TCR beta libraries were sequenced as 87-base-pair reads. Concerning the study's data processing: A later analysis tallied some 79 million unique TCR beta chains across the 640 or so repertoires, and around 10 million of those chains were shared by two or more donors. A nearest-neighbor algorithm error-corrected the raw reads and collapsed the reads into unique sequences, merging closely related sequences to remove PCR and sequencing errors. Alignment of CDR3 sequences to IMGT reference sequences was used to assign V, D and J gene segments. Each retained sequence needed at least a six-nucleotide match to both a V gene segment and a J gene segment. Rearrangements were called productive when the CDR3 lacked stop codons and stayed in frame with V and J; all others were non-productive. CDR3 was defined according to IMGT convention as the region running from the second conserved V-encoded cysteine to the conserved J-encoded phenylalanine. The earlier analysis of a few hundred of the donors excluded sequences that lacked an unambiguous match to a single V gene segment. An earlier analysis of 587 of the donors classified V segments as functional when productive rearrangements were above 56.7% and as segregating when the standard deviation between donors was above 5%. A statistical classification framework was built to diagnose cytomegalovirus status from the catalog of TCR beta chain sequences. In a later analysis, TCR nucleotide sequences were compared against IMGT/GENE-DB human TR gene sequences so that V and J genes could be assigned. In a later analysis, CDR3 sequences and most-parsimonious VDJ recombination scenarios were assigned using the TCRdist pipeline. In a later analysis, each TCR beta chain was defined by its CDR3 amino acid sequence together with its V-gene family, and reads lacking a unique V-gene family were excluded. To address suspected cross-contamination and a sequencing artifact, a later analysis removed around 590 highly shared, low-generation-probability nucleotide sequences. In a later analysis, a clonal expansion index was calculated for each public chain from normalized within-repertoire ranks of inferred template counts. A later analysis computed generation probabilities with a VDJ recombination model fitted to out-of-frame rearrangements, and checked the results against IGoR. A later analysis scored TCR-TCR, TCR-HLA and TCR-CMV co-occurrence with hypergeometric tests, applying a repertoire-size bias correction to TCR pairs. To estimate false discovery rates, a later analysis permuted the HLA or CMV assignments 20 times. In a later analysis, co-occurring TCRs were grouped using DBSCAN, with TCRdist sequence similarity added in when clustering inside HLA-allele-positive subsets. Repertoires with fewer than 30,000 or more than 120,000 public chains were left out of co-occurrence clustering, as were about five repertoires with anomalous nucleotide sharing. Drawn from immuneACCESS, this table holds only the in-frame rearrangements with V and J called that TCRdb kept. Clones are partly lost; checked studies trace under half to an unresolved V gene and leave the rest unexplained. That table furnishes V, J and clone size, whereas the DNA furnished D and trimming. This sample has under 200,000 clones in its table, and around 81% of those were observed once. Approximately 2% of the sample rests with the top ten.

The cohort comprised more than 550 healthy bone marrow donors. Cohort members were all nominally healthy when sampled, although unrecorded immune exposures were likely present. The donor was CMV seropositive and belonged to the group of around 300 seropositive cohort members. Each donor provided a peripheral blood sample, and peripheral blood mononuclear cells were used for TCR beta sequencing. The Qiagen DNeasy Blood Extraction Kit was used to extract genomic DNA from the blood cell samples. From cysteine to phenylalanine, the CDR3 is 14 amino acids long. Only the CDR3 region is kept as DNA, spanning 42 bases read in frame from base 1.

Sequences were obtained from PBMCs. The chain was built from TRBV21-1 and TRBJ2-2; the table's D gene call, TRBD1, was not cross checked with the DNA. TRBV21-1 is termed a pseudogene. The clonotype originates from a woman under 30 in good health and CMV-seropositive. The DNA sequence reads TGTGCCAGCAGTTCGGGACAGAACACCGGGGAGCTGTTTTTT. The encoded protein is CASSSGQNTGELFF.